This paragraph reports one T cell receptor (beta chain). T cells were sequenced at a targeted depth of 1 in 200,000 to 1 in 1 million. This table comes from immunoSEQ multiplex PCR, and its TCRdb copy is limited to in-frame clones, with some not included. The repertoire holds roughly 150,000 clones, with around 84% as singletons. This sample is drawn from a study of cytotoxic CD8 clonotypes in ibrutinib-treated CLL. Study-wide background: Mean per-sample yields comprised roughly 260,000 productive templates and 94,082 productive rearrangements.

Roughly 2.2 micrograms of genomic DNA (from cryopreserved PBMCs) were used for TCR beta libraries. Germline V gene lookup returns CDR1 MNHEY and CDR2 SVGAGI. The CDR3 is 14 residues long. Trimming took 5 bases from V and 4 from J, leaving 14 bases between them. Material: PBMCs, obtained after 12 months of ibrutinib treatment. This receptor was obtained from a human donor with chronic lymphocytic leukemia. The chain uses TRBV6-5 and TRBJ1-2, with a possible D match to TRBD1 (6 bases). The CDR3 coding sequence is TGTGCCAGCAGTGAAAACCGGGACACCTATGGCTACACCTTC. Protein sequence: CASSENRDTYGYTF.